The T cell receptor beta chain described here comes from a study of blood T cell repertoires in COVID-19. The overall study: From the United States, Italy and Spain came samples of acute and convalescent COVID-19.

The data were produced by immunoSEQ multiplex PCR, yet TCRdb's version contains in-frame clones alone and is incomplete. The sample carries about 370,000 clones, 75% to 90% recorded once. This TCR derives from a man aged 18 to 35 who had recovered from COVID-19. Sequencing input: PBMCs or T cells enriched from blood (not recorded which).

CDR3 loop: CASSSPGGPLHF. The CDR3 region has the DNA TGTGCCAGTAGTAGCCCCGGTGGACCCCTCCACTTT. This chain uses TRBV19 with TRBJ1-6; no definite D call. CDR1 and CDR2 from the germline V gene are LNHDA and SQIVND (reference sequence). V was cut by 4 bases and J by 12 bases, with 10 bases left in between. The CDR3 has 12 amino acids.